This is a list of T cell receptor beta chains from one sample in a study of blood T cell repertoires in COVID-19. Method: immunoSEQ multiplex PCR; TCRdb's copy keeps in-frame clones and lacks some. The sample has 35,000 to 40,000 clones; nearly 90% are singletons. The specimen was peripheral blood. The receptors derive from a man aged 60 to 75 with active COVID-19. CDR3s include the opening cysteine and the closing phenylalanine or tryptophan. Each record gives: D gene, clone size, V gene, J gene, CDR3 protein, CDR3 DNA. A D gene is named only where the DNA matches it firmly. Clone size is stated in some rows and not others, as once, few, many or a class when expanded.

>NA|NA|TRBV10-3|TRBJ2-3
CAISESREDTQYF
TGTGCCATCAGTGAGTCGAGAGAGGATACGCAGTATTTT
>TRBD1|NA|TRBV5-1|TRBJ1-4
CASSLAGTGAEKLFF
TGCGCCAGCAGCTTGGCCGGGACAGGGGCTGAAAAACTGTTTTTT
>TRBD2|once|TRBV27|TRBJ2-3
CASSRRGLAGSTDTQYF
TGTGCCAGCAGTCGGCGCGGACTAGCGGGAAGCACAGATACGCAGTATTTT
>NA|NA|TRBV6-5|TRBJ1-4
CASSYTATNEKLFF
TGTGCCAGCAGTTACACTGCAACTAATGAAAAACTGTTTTTT
>TRBD2|NA|TRBV7-8|TRBJ2-3
CASSARAGLQSTDTQYF
TGTGCCAGCAGCGCCCGAGCGGGACTGCAAAGCACAGATACGCAGTATTTT
>TRBD2|NA|TRBV27|TRBJ2-1
CASNILAGGGNEQFF
TGTGCCAGCAATATACTAGCGGGAGGGGGTAATGAGCAGTTCTTC
>NA|NA|TRBV5-1|TRBJ1-6
CASSPWGLGDSPLHF
TGCGCCAGCAGCCCTTGGGGTTTAGGGGATTCACCCCTCCACTTT
>TRBD1|NA|TRBV6-6|TRBJ2-5
CASSRQGVKTQYF
TGTGCCAGCTCGAGACAGGGGGTCAAGACCCAGTACTTC
>TRBD1|NA|TRBV19|TRBJ1-5
CASSPSRGSQPQHF
TGTGCCAGTAGTCCCTCCAGGGGGTCTCAGCCCCAGCATTTT
>TRBD2|NA|TRBV7-3|TRBJ2-3
CASSLTLAGGPTDTQYF
TGTGCCAGCAGCTTAACCCTAGCGGGAGGCCCCACAGATACGCAGTATTTT
>TRBD2|NA|TRBV30|TRBJ2-4
CACTPRGGRRDIQYF
TGTGCCTGCACCCCAAGGGGCGGGAGAAGAGACATTCAGTACTTC
>TRBD1|NA|TRBV10-3|TRBJ2-5
CATQQGAVQETQYF
TGTGCCACCCAGCAGGGGGCGGTACAAGAGACCCAGTACTTC
>NA|NA|TRBV6-5|TRBJ1-5
CASSLGGGDQPQHF
TGTGCCAGCAGTTTAGGGGGGGGAGATCAGCCCCAGCATTTT
>TRBD2|NA|TRBV13|TRBJ2-7
CASSMTSGKEYEQYF
TGTGCCAGCAGCATGACTAGCGGGAAGGAATACGAGCAGTACTTC
>TRBD2|NA|TRBV2|TRBJ2-3
CASRIRLAGSSEETDTQYF
TGTGCCAGCAGAATTAGACTAGCGGGCTCCTCCGAAGAGACAGATACGCAGTATTTT
>TRBD2|NA|TRBV5-1|TRBJ2-4
CASSSTSGRAGREFQYF
TGCGCCAGCAGCTCGACTAGCGGGAGGGCCGGAAGGGAGTTTCAGTACTTC
>TRBD2|NA|TRBV5-4|TRBJ2-7
CASSNTSGPSYEQYF
TGTGCCAGCAGTAACACTAGCGGGCCCTCCTACGAGCAGTACTTC
>NA|NA|TRBV5-1|TRBJ2-7
CASSSQGTVTYEQYF
TGCGCCAGCAGCTCCCAGGGGACGGTAACCTACGAGCAGTACTTC
>TRBD2|NA|TRBV10-3|TRBJ2-3
CAISELAGSVDTQYF
TGTGCCATCAGTGAGCTAGCGGGATCCGTGGATACGCAGTATTTT
>NA|NA|TRBV6-5|TRBJ2-7
CASSPIRGSYEQYF
TGTGCCAGCAGCCCCATTCGGGGGAGTTACGAGCAGTACTTC
>NA|NA|TRBV19|TRBJ2-1
CASSTAAGSYNEQFF
TGTGCCAGTAGTACAGCGGCAGGCTCCTACAATGAGCAGTTCTTC
>NA|NA|TRBV5-4|TRBJ2-5
CASSRLGSQAPQETQYF
TGTGCCAGCAGCCGTCTGGGGTCACAGGCCCCACAAGAGACCCAGTACTTC
>TRBD2|NA|TRBV27|TRBJ2-2
CASRAPLAGESGELFF
TGTGCCAGCAGGGCCCCTCTAGCGGGAGAATCCGGGGAGCTGTTTTTT
>NA|NA|TRBV19|TRBJ1-2
CASSSGVRGYTF
TGTGCCAGTAGTTCAGGGGTTCGTGGCTACACCTTC
>NA|NA|TRBV28|TRBJ2-3
CASSEMGARTDTQYF
TGTGCCAGCAGTGAGATGGGGGCCCGCACAGATACGCAGTATTTT
>NA|NA|TRBV2|TRBJ2-1
CASNTDYNEQFF
TGTGCCAGCAACACAGACTACAATGAGCAGTTCTTC
>NA|once|TRBV5-4|TRBJ2-3
CASRGGNVADTQYF
TGTGCCAGCCGAGGGGGAAATGTCGCAGATACGCAGTATTTT
>TRBD2|NA|TRBV4-2|TRBJ2-1
CASSQELAGENEQFF
TGTGCCAGCAGCCAAGAGCTAGCGGGAGAGAATGAGCAGTTCTTC
>TRBD2|NA|TRBV18|TRBJ2-2
CASSPRLYSGPGTGELFF
TGTGCCAGCTCACCGCGACTTTATAGCGGGCCGGGCACCGGGGAGCTGTTTTTT
>TRBD2|medium-sized|TRBV6-5|TRBJ2-7
CASSPGGGSYEQYF
TGTGCCAGCAGCCCCGGGGGGGGGTCCTACGAGCAGTACTTC
>NA|once|TRBV9|TRBJ2-3
CASSVATKDTQYF
TGTGCCAGCAGCGTAGCTACGAAGGATACGCAGTATTTT
>NA|NA|TRBV9|TRBJ1-6
CASNDGSRSPLHF
TGTGCCAGCAACGACGGTTCCAGGTCACCCCTCCACTTT
>TRBD2|NA|TRBV9|TRBJ2-7
CASSPSGRLPYEQYF
TGTGCCAGCAGCCCCAGCGGGAGGTTACCGTACGAGCAGTACTTC
>NA|NA|TRBV5-1|TRBJ2-2
CASSLGTPNTGELFF
TGCGCCAGCAGCTTGGGGACACCGAACACCGGGGAGCTGTTTTTT
>TRBD1|NA|TRBV12-3/TRBV12-4|TRBJ1-1
CASSLGQSEAFF
TGTGCCAGCAGTTTGGGACAGAGTGAAGCTTTCTTT
>NA|NA|TRBV7-8|TRBJ2-5
CASSPPEETQYF
TGTGCCAGCAGCCCCCCCGAGGAGACCCAGTACTTC
>NA|NA|TRBV4-2|TRBJ2-7
CASSQESLVDSSYEQYF
TGTGCCAGCAGCCAAGAGTCGTTGGTGGACAGCTCCTACGAGCAGTACTTC
>NA|few|TRBV18|TRBJ1-1
CASSLTGAEAFF
TGTGCCAGCTCACTGACAGGCGCTGAAGCTTTCTTT
>TRBD2|NA|TRBV7-2|TRBJ2-3
CASTGRGSGRPQYF
TGTGCCAGCACCGGGAGGGGTTCGGGGCGGCCGCAGTATTTT
>NA|NA|TRBV7-2|TRBJ2-3
CASSRGNTDTQYF
TGTGCCAGCAGCAGAGGGAACACAGATACGCAGTATTTT
>NA|medium-sized|TRBV27|TRBJ2-2
CASSLVNGELFF
TGTGCCAGCAGTTTAGTTAACGGGGAGCTGTTTTTT
>NA|NA|TRBV11-2|TRBJ2-7
CASSLTGSLFGEQYF
TGTGCCAGCAGCCTGACAGGTTCCCTCTTTGGAGAGCAGTACTTC
>NA|NA|TRBV19|TRBJ2-5
CASSIVFAETQYF
TGTGCCAGTAGTATTGTTTTCGCGGAGACCCAGTACTTC
>NA|NA|TRBV7-9|TRBJ2-1
CASSRSGLDYNEQFF
TGTGCCAGCAGCCGTAGCGGTCTAGACTACAATGAGCAGTTCTTC
>NA|NA|TRBV3-1/TRBV3-2|TRBJ2-6
CASSQEAPGGANVLTF
TGTGCCAGCAGCCAAGAAGCACCGGGGGGGGCCAACGTCCTGACTTTC
>TRBD2|NA|TRBV18|TRBJ2-2
CASSPLLAGGTGELFF
TGTGCCAGCTCACCACTGCTAGCGGGAGGGACCGGGGAGCTGTTTTTT
>NA|NA|TRBV2|TRBJ2-3
CASKTSGSTDTQYF
TGTGCCAGCAAGACAAGCGGGAGCACAGATACGCAGTATTTT
>TRBD2|NA|TRBV25-1|TRBJ2-5
CASSEGLAGVETQYF
TGTGCCAGCAGTGAGGGACTAGCGGGAGTTGAGACCCAGTACTTC
>NA|NA|TRBV19|TRBJ2-2
CASAGVGITGELFF
TGTGCCAGTGCAGGGGTCGGGATCACCGGGGAGCTGTTTTTT
>NA|NA|TRBV9|TRBJ2-1
CASSAGFNEQFF
TGTGCCAGCAGCGCCGGGTTCAATGAGCAGTTCTTC
>NA|NA|TRBV2|TRBJ2-7
CASSGAVPYEQYF
TGTGCCAGCAGTGGTGCAGTCCCCTACGAGCAGTACTTC
>NA|once|TRBV10-2|TRBJ2-7
CASSEGTADYYEQYF
TGCGCCAGCAGTGAGGGGACAGCGGACTACTACGAGCAGTACTTC
>TRBD1|NA|TRBV18|TRBJ1-1
CASSPGTGSTEAFF
TGTGCCAGCTCACCAGGGACAGGCAGCACTGAAGCTTTCTTT
>TRBD1|once|TRBV7-9|TRBJ2-5
CASSLGQGAGETQYF
TGTGCCAGCAGCTTAGGTCAGGGGGCAGGAGAGACCCAGTACTTC
>TRBD1|NA|TRBV19|TRBJ2-7
CASSPSGGQGTYEQYF
TGTGCCAGTAGCCCATCGGGCGGACAGGGGACTTACGAGCAGTACTTC
>NA|NA|TRBV11-3|TRBJ2-7
CASSLGSSPYEQYF
TGTGCCAGCAGCTTGGGGAGCAGCCCCTACGAGCAGTACTTC
>NA|NA|TRBV7-9|TRBJ1-2
CASNGSPEVYGYTF
TGTGCCAGCAACGGGAGTCCGGAAGTCTATGGCTACACCTTC